This TCR beta chain was documented in a study of cytomegalovirus exposure and HLA in healthy donors. In the study overall: Earlier, 95 million to 130 million unique TCR beta sequences were recovered from some 200 million T cells by an analysis.

A remark on this clone: Its specificity is not known.

The CDR3 consists of 14 residues. Germline V gives CDR1 LGHNA, CDR2 YNFKEQ. V lost 2 bases, J lost 4 bases, and 4 bases stayed unmatched. Study findings and constraints: Analyses of presence and absence presupposed an approximately uniform sequencing depth across donors. What TCR beta sequences reportedly achieved was accurate prediction of HLA-A and HLA-B alleles in most subjects.

PCR amplification relied on 60 Vbeta primers (plus 13 Jbeta primers). Assay used: immunoSEQ multiplex PCR; TCRdb lists only in-frame clones, some missing. The data hold around 150,000 clones, with roughly 75% observed a single time. Material: PBMCs. This sequence joins TRBV4-2 and TRBJ1-2; 7 nucleotides line up with TRBD1. The source is a man aged 25-40 years in good health. CDR3 amino acids: CASSQLTGIYGYTF. CDR3 coding DNA: TGTGCCAGCAGCCAACTGACAGGGATCTATGGCTACACCTTC.